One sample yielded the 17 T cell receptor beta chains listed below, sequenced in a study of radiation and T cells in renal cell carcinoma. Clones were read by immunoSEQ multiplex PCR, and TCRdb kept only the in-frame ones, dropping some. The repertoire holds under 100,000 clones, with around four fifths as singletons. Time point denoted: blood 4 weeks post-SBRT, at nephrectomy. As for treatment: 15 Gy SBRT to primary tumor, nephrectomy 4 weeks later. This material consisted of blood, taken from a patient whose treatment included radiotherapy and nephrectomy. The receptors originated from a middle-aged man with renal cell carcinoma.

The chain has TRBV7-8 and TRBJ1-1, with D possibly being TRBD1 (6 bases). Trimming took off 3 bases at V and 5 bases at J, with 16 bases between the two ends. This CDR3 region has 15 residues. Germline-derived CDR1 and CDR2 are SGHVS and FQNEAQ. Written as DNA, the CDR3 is TGTGCCAGCAGCTTTGTGGGATTACAGGGAACTGAAGCTTTCTTT. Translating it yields CASSFVGLQGTEAFF.

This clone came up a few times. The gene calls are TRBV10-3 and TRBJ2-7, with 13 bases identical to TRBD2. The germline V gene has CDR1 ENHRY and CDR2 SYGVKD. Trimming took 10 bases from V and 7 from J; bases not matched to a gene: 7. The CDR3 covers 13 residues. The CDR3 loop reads CATGLAGEREQYF. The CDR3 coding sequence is TGTGCCACCGGACTAGCGGGGGAAAGGGAGCAGTACTTC.

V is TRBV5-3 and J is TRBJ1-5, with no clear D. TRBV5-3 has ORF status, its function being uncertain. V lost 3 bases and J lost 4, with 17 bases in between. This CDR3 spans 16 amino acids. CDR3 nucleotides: TGTGCCAGAAGCTACCCGGGAGGTGACCCAAATCAGCCCCAGCATTTT. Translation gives CARSYPGGDPNQPQHF.

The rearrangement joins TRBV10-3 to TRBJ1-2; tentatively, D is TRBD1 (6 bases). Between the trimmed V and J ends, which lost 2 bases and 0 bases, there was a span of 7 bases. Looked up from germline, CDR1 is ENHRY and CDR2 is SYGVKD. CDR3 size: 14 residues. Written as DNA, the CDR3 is TGTGCCATCAGTGAGGGACAGTCTAACTATGGCTACACCTTC. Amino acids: CAISEGQSNYGYTF.

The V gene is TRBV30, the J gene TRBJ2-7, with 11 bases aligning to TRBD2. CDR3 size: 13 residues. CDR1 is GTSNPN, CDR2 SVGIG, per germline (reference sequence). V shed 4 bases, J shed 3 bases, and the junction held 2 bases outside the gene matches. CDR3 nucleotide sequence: TGTGCCTGGACCGGACTAGCGGGCTACGAGCAGTACTTC. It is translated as CAWTGLAGYEQYF.

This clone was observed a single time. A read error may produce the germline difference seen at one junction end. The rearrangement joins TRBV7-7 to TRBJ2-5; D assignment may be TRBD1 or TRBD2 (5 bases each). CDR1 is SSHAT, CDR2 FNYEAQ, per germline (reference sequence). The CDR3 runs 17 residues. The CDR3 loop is CASSPIIGALVGETQYF. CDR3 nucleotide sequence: TGTGCTAGCAGCCCCATAATCGGGGCGTTGGTGGGGGAGACCCAGTACTTC.

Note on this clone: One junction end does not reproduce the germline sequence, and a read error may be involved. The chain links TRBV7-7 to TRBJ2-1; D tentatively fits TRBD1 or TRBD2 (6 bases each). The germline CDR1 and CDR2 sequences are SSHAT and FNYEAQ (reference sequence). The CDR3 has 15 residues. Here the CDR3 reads CASSLGGTSYNEQFF. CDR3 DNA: TGTGCTAGCAGCTTAGGGGGGACGTCCTACAATGAGCAGTTCTTC.

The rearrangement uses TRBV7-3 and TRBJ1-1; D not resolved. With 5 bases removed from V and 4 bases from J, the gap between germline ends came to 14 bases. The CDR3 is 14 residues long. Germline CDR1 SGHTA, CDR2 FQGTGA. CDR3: CASSQTGSGTEAFF. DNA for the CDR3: TGTGCCAGCAGCCAAACCGGGTCGGGCACTGAAGCTTTCTTT.

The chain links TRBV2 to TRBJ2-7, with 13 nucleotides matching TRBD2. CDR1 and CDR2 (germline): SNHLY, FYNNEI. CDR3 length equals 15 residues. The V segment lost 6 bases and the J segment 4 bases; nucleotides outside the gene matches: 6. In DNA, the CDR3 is TGTGCCAGCAGCCCGGGACTAGCGGGACTTTACGAGCAGTACTTC. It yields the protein CASSPGLAGLYEQYF.

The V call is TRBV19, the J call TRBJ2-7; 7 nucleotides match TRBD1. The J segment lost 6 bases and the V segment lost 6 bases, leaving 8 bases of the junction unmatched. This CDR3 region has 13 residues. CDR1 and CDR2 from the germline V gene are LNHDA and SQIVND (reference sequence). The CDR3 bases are TGTGCCAGTAGCCAGGCGGCAGGGGGCGAGCAGTACTTC. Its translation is CASSQAAGGEQYF.

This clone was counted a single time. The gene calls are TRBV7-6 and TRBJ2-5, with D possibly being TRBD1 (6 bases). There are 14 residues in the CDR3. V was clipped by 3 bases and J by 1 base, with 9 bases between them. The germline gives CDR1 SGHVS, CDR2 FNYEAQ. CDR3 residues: CASSFHRVQETQYF. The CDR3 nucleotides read TGTGCCAGCAGCTTCCACAGGGTCCAAGAGACCCAGTACTTC.

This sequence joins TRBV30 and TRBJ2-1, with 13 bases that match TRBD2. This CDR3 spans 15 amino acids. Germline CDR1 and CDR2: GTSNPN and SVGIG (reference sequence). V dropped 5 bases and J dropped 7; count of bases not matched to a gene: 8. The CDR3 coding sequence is TGTGCCTGGGGACTAGCGGGGGCGAGCTGGAATGAGCAGTTCTTC. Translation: CAWGLAGASWNEQFF.

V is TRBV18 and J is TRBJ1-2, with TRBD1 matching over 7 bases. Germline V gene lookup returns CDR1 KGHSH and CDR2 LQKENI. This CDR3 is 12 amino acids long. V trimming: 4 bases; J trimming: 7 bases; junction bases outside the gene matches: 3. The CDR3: CASSQGASGYTF. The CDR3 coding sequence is TGTGCCAGCTCACAGGGGGCGAGTGGCTACACCTTC.

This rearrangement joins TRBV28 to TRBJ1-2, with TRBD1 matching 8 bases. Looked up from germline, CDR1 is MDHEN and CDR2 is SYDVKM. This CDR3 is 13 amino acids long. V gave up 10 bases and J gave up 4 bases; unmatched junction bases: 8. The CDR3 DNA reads TGTGCCACCGCCCCGCAGGGGGCCTATGGCTACACCTTC. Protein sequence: CATAPQGAYGYTF.

The CDR3 is CASSYSYRGSYEQYF. In DNA form, the CDR3 reads TGTGCCAGCAGTTACTCCTACCGGGGCTCCTACGAGCAGTACTTC. V gene TRBV6-5 combines with J gene TRBJ2-7; D is possibly TRBD2 (5 bases). The V gene's germline CDR1 is MNHEY and CDR2 SVGAGI. This CDR3 has 15 residues. Trimming removed 0 bases from V and 0 bases from J, with 9 bases in between.

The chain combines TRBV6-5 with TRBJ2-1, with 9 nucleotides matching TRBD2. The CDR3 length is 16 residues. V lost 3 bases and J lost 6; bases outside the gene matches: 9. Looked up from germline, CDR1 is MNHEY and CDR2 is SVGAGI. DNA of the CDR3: TGTGCCAGCAGTTATAGCGGGAGTGTTTCCAGCAATGAGCAGTTCTTC. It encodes CASSYSGSVSSNEQFF.

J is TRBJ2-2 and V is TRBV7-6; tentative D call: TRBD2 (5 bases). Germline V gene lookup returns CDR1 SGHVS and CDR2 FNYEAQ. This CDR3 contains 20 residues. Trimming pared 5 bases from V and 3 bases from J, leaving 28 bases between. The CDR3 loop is CASSLWTYYGLEADTGELFF. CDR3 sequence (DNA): TGTGCCAGCAGCCTCTGGACCTACTATGGACTTGAAGCGGACACCGGGGAGCTGTTTTTT.